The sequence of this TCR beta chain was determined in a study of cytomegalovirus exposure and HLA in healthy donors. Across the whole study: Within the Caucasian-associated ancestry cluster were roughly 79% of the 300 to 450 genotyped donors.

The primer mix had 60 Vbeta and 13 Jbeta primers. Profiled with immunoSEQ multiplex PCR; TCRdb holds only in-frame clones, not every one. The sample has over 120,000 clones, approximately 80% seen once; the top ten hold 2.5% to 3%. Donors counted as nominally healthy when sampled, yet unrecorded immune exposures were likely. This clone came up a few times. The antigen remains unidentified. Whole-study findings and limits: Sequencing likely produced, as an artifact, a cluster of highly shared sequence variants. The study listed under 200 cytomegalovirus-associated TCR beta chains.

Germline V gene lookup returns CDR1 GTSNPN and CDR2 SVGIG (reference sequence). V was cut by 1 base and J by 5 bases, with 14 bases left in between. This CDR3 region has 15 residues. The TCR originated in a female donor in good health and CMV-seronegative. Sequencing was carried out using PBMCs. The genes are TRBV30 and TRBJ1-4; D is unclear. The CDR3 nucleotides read TGTGCCTGGAGTGCTCACGACGGACTAAATGAAAAACTGTTTTTT. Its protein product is CAWSAHDGLNEKLFF.